This TCR beta chain is from a study of T cell repertoires in cytomegalovirus infection (dated by TCRdb to the late 2010s). About the full investigation: Donor HLA type was relevant to the analysis, because carriage of CMV infection together with the matching HLA type was indicated by public TCR beta signatures. The paper's findings and limits, for the study overall: In both this cohort and an independent cohort of approximately 350 donors, the cumulative frequency of public TCR beta family members distinguished carriers of CMV infection plus the relevant HLA type. The ex vivo response was dominated by HLA-C-restricted CMV-specific TCR beta clonotypes, which also provided the single most frequent clonotype in two of eight donors.

Measured from the cysteine to the phenylalanine, the CDR3 is 15 residues long. CDR3 DNA only is kept here, 45 bases in frame from base 1. Between the V and J ends, shortened by 7 bases and 1 base respectively, the junction contains 14 bases. CDR1 SGHTA and CDR2 FQGNSA are derived from the germline V gene. Sequencing instrument: Illumina HiSeq 1500. Using fastp trimming at Q25 and MiXCR clonotype assembly, TCRdb reanalyzed the public sequencing data and kept in-frame beta chains. Rows merge per CDR3 protein into single entries with the most common DNA and genes. Across this sample there are around 300,000 distinct CDR3 sequences, with more than 8% seen only once. Over 3.5% of the sample is in the top ten clones. This clonotype was counted many times. Its antigen is not yet known. No qualities accompany the bases; no much larger clone lies one base away.

This chain is built from TRBV7-2 and TRBJ2-1; there is no confident call for the D gene. The receptor's source is a human donor in good health (CMV status not recorded). Some clones in this sample may be carry-over from other donors' samples. The sample was PBMCs. The CDR3 reads CASNLRLESYNEQFF. The DNA reads as follows: TGTGCCAGCAACCTGAGGCTAGAATCCTACAATGAGCAGTTCTTC.